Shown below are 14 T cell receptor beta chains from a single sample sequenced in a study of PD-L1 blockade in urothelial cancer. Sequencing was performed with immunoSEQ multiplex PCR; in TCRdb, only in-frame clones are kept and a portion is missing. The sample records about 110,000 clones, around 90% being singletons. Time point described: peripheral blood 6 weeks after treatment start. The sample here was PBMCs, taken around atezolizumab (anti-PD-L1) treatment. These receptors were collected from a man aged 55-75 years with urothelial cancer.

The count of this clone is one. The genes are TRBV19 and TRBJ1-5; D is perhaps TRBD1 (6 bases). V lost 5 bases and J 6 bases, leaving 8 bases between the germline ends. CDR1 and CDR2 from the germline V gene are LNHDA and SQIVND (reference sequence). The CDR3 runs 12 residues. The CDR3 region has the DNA TGTGCCAGTAGTCAGGGGAGTCAGCCCCAGCATTTT. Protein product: CASSQGSQPQHF.

Here the CDR3 reads CASSPGGGGDNEQFF. The CDR3 DNA sequence: TGCGCCAGCAGCCCCGGTGGCGGGGGGGACAATGAGCAGTTCTTC. This rearrangement joins TRBV5-1 to TRBJ2-1; 9 positions match TRBD2. The germline V gene encodes CDR1 SGHRS and CDR2 YFSETQ. After removal of 4 bases from V and 5 bases from J, the junction contained 7 bases not matched to a gene. The CDR3 contains 15 residues.

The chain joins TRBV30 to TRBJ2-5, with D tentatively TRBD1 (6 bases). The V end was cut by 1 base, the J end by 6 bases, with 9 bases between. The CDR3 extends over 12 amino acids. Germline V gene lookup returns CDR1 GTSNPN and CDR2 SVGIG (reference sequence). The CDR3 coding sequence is TGTGCCTGGAGTGACAGGGACCAGACCCAGTACTTC. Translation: CAWSDRDQTQYF.

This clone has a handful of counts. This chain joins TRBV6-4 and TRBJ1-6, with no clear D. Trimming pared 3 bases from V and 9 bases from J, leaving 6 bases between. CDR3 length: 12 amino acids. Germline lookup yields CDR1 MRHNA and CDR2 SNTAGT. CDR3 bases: TGTGCCAGCAGTGAGTTCAGTTCACCCCTCCACTTT. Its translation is CASSEFSSPLHF.

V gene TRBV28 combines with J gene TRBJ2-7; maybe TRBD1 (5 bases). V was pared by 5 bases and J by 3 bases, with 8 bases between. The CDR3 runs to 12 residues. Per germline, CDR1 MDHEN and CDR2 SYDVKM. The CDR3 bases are TGTGCCAGCAGTCGGACAAGCTACGAGCAGTACTTC. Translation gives CASSRTSYEQYF.

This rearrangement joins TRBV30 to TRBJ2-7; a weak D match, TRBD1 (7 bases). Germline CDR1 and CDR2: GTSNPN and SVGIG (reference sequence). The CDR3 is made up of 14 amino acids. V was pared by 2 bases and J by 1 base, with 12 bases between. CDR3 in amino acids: CAWSRTGLSYEQYF. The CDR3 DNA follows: TGTGCCTGGAGTCGGACAGGACTATCCTACGAGCAGTACTTC.

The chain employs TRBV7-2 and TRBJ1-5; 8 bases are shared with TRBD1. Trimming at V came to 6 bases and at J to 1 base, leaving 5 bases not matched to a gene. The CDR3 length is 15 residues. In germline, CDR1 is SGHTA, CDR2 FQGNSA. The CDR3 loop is CASSPTGESNQPQHF. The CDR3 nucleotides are TGTGCCAGCAGTCCGACAGGGGAGAGCAATCAGCCCCAGCATTTT.

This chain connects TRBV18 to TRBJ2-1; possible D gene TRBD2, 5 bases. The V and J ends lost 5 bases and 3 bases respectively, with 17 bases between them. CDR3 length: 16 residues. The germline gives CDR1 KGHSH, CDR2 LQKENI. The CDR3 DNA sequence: TGTGCCAGCTCAGCCAGAGCAGGACTCGACTACAATGAGCAGTTCTTC. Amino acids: CASSARAGLDYNEQFF.

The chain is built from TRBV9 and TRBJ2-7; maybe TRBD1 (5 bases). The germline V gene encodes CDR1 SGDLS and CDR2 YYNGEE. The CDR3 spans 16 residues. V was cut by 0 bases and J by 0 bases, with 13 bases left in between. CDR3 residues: CASSVAGHTSSYEQYF. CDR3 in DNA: TGTGCCAGCAGCGTAGCTGGACATACGAGCTCCTACGAGCAGTACTTC.

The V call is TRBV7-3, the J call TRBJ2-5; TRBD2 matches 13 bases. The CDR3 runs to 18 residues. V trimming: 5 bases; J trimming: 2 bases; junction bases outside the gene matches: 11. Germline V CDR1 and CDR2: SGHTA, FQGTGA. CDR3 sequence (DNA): TGTGCCAGCAGCCTACCCCCAGGGACTAGCGGGACTCAAGAGACCCAGTACTTC. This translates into CASSLPPGTSGTQETQYF.

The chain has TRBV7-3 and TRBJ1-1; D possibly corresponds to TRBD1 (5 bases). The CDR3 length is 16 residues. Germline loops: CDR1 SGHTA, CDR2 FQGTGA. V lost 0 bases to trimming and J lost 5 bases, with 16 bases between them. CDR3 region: CASSLTGAIVGTEAFF. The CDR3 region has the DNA TGTGCCAGCAGCTTAACAGGGGCAATCGTCGGGACTGAAGCTTTCTTT.

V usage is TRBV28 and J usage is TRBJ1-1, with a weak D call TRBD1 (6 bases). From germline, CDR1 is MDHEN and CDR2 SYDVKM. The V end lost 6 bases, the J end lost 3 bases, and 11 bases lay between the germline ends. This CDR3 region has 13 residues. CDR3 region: CASSTQGYTEAFF. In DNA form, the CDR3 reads TGTGCCAGCAGCACACAGGGCTACACTGAAGCTTTCTTT.

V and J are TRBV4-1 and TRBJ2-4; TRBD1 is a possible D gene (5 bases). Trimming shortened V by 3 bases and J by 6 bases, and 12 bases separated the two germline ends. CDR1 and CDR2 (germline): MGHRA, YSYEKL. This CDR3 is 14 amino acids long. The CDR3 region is CASSHGLRGNIQYF. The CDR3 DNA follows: TGCGCCAGCAGCCACGGCTTAAGGGGAAACATTCAGTACTTC.

The CDR3 loop reads CSADRDTDTQYF. CDR3 DNA: TGCAGCGCCGACCGGGACACAGATACGCAGTATTTT. V and J are TRBV29-1 and TRBJ2-3; tentatively, D is TRBD2 (5 bases). Per the germline V gene, CDR1 is SQVTM and CDR2 is ANQGSEA. Trimming left V 7 bases short and J 2 bases short, with 10 bases between. The CDR3 length is 12 residues.